A selection of T cell receptor beta chains follows, all from one sample in a study of T cell responses to AZD1222 COVID-19 vaccine. Assay used: immunoSEQ multiplex PCR; TCRdb lists only in-frame clones, some missing. The table lists 100,000 to 150,000 clones, under 90% of them singletons, with less than 4.5% in the top ten. The starting material was peripheral blood, obtained on day 0 of AZD1222 vaccination. The origin of the receptors is an adult in good health. Each CDR3 is given with its conserved first and last residue. D genes are given only for firm matches. Clone size appears in some rows only: once, few, many, or a class for an expanded clone.

j_gene	d_gene	v_gene	abundance	CDR3nt	CDR3aa
TRBJ2-2	.	TRBV19	.	TGTGCCAGTACCCGCTTACGCGGGGTGGGCACCGGGGAGCTGTTTTTT	CASTRLRGVGTGELFF
TRBJ1-4	.	TRBV6-5	few	TGTGCCAGCAGTAAGGGAACCCTGGGCGAAAAACTGTTTTTT	CASSKGTLGEKLFF
TRBJ2-1	TRBD2	TRBV7-6	few	TGTGCCAGCAGCTTAGTAGGGACTAGCGGGTACAATGAGCAGTTCTTC	CASSLVGTSGYNEQFF
TRBJ2-6	.	TRBV9	.	TGTGCCAGCAGCGTAGAAGTTGAGGGATTAAGCTCTGGGGCCAACGTCCTGACTTTC	CASSVEVEGLSSGANVLTF
TRBJ2-5	.	TRBV10-1	.	TGCGCCAGCAGTGAGTCGAGTCCGGAGACCCAGTACTTC	CASSESSPETQYF
TRBJ1-2	TRBD1	TRBV6-5	.	TGTGCCAGCAGCACCGGGACAGGGGGCGTAGAAGGCTACACCTTC	CASSTGTGGVEGYTF
TRBJ1-6	.	TRBV6-5	.	TGTGCCAGCAGTTACTCGGGAGGCGATAATTCACCCCTCCACTTT	CASSYSGGDNSPLHF
TRBJ2-3	.	TRBV5-1	.	TGCGCCAGCTCCCCAGACCTCACAGATACGCAGTATTTT	CASSPDLTDTQYF
TRBJ1-1	.	TRBV19	.	TGTGCCAGTAGGGACAGCCAATACATGAACACTGAAGCTTTCTTT	CASRDSQYMNTEAFF
TRBJ1-4	.	TRBV28	.	TGTGCCAGCACGGGGGGAGGGAGGGCTGGCGCAAAACTGTTTTTT	CASTGGGRAGAKLFF
TRBJ2-7	TRBD1	TRBV6-1	.	TGTGCCAGCAGTGAAGCGCTACAGGGGTCCTACGAGCAGTACTTC	CASSEALQGSYEQYF
TRBJ2-7	TRBD2	TRBV10-1	.	TGCGCCAGCAGTGACGTTTCTAGCGGTACCTACGAGCAGTACTTC	CASSDVSSGTYEQYF
TRBJ2-3	TRBD2	TRBV2	.	TGTGCCAGCACTCTGGGACTAGCGGGGTTAACCACAGATACGCAGTATTTT	CASTLGLAGLTTDTQYF
TRBJ1-5	.	TRBV6-5	.	TGTGCCAGCAGTTACTCCCTAAATCAGCCCCAGCATTTT	CASSYSLNQPQHF
TRBJ2-5	TRBD1	TRBV5-6	.	TGTGCCAGCAGCTTGGGGGGACAGGGGCCCGAGACCCAGTACTTC	CASSLGGQGPETQYF
TRBJ2-5	.	TRBV10-3	.	TGTGCCATCCGGTCTTCGTGGGGAGAGACCCAGTACTTC	CAIRSSWGETQYF
TRBJ2-3	TRBD2	TRBV13	.	TGTGCCAGCAGCTTAGAGCGGGGGGGCTCCACAGATACGCAGTATTTT	CASSLERGGSTDTQYF
TRBJ1-5	.	TRBV7-9	.	TGTGCCAGCAGCTCCTCCCTCGGGAGCAATCAGCCCCAGCATTTT	CASSSSLGSNQPQHF
TRBJ2-3	.	TRBV30	.	TGTGCCGGACAGAGAGGGACTAGCACAGATACGCAGTATTTT	CAGQRGTSTDTQYF
TRBJ1-1	.	TRBV5-1	few	TGCGCCAGCAGCCCTGGACAGAACACTGAAGCTTTCTTT	CASSPGQNTEAFF
TRBJ1-5	.	TRBV12-3/TRBV12-4	.	TGTGCCAGCACCCCGGGGGAGGTGCAGCCCCAGCATTTT	CASTPGEVQPQHF
TRBJ2-7	.	TRBV4-2	.	TGTGCCAGCAGCCAAGAGAGGGAACCTTACGAGCAGTACTTC	CASSQEREPYEQYF
TRBJ2-6	.	TRBV7-9	.	TGTGCCAGCAGCTTAGCAGGACTGTCTTCTGGGGCCAACGTCCTGACTTTC	CASSLAGLSSGANVLTF
TRBJ1-4	.	TRBV5-1	.	TGCGCCAGCAGCGGAGCGGCTAATGAAAAACTGTTTTTT	CASSGAANEKLFF
TRBJ1-6	TRBD1	TRBV7-7	few	TGTGCCAGCAGCTTACACGGACAGGGACCCTATAATTCACCCCTCCACTTT	CASSLHGQGPYNSPLHF
TRBJ1-2	.	TRBV30	.	TGTGCCTGGACCAAACAGAGAAACTATGGCTACACCTTC	CAWTKQRNYGYTF
TRBJ1-2	.	TRBV12-5	.	TGTGCTAGTGGTTTGGTACGGGGCCCGAACTATGGCTACACCTTC	CASGLVRGPNYGYTF
TRBJ2-7	TRBD1	TRBV9	.	TGTGCCAGCAGTGACCGGGACAGGGGCTACGAGCAGTACTTC	CASSDRDRGYEQYF
TRBJ2-4	.	TRBV7-9	few	TGTGCCAGCAGGCCTTCGGGCCTAGCTGACGCCAAAAACATTCAGTACTTC	CASRPSGLADAKNIQYF
TRBJ2-2	.	TRBV3-1/TRBV3-2	.	TGTGCCAGCAGCCAAGTCGGTCCTACGAACACCGGGGAGCTGTTTTTT	CASSQVGPTNTGELFF
TRBJ1-3	.	TRBV19	once	TGTGCCAGTAGTATTTACGGAACGCGCTCTGGAAACACCATATATTTT	CASSIYGTRSGNTIYF
TRBJ2-5	TRBD1	TRBV12-5	few	TGTGCTAGTGGCCTGGGACAGGGGGTCGGGGAGACCCAGTACTTC	CASGLGQGVGETQYF
TRBJ1-1	.	TRBV3-1/TRBV3-2	.	TGTGCCAGCAGCCACGAAGACACTGAAGCTTTCTTT	CASSHEDTEAFF
TRBJ1-5	.	TRBV19	.	TGTGCCAGTAGTGCAGGGAGCTATAGCAATCAGCCCCAGCATTTT	CASSAGSYSNQPQHF
TRBJ2-7	.	TRBV3-1/TRBV3-2	few	TGTGCCAGCAGCCCCGGGGGCGGGACATTCTACGAGCAGTACTTC	CASSPGGGTFYEQYF
TRBJ2-5	TRBD1	TRBV6-5	.	TGTGCCAGCAGTTATACCGGGACAGGGCGTATTAAGACCCAGTACTTC	CASSYTGTGRIKTQYF
TRBJ1-2	.	TRBV28	.	TGTGCCAGCAGTTTAATAGTGGACCTAGCTAACTATGGCTACACCTTC	CASSLIVDLANYGYTF
TRBJ2-6	.	TRBV19	.	TGTGCCAGCGCTTTGGTCTCTGGGGCCAACGTCCTGACTTTC	CASALVSGANVLTF
TRBJ2-1	TRBD2	TRBV19	once	TGTGCCAGTAGGAACCCCGGGACTAGCGGGAGGGGTGAGCAGTTCTTC	CASRNPGTSGRGEQFF
TRBJ1-4	.	TRBV9	.	TGTGCCAGCAGCACCGGGGGGCCTAATGAAAAACTGTTTTTT	CASSTGGPNEKLFF
TRBJ2-7	.	TRBV5-5	.	TGTGCCAGCAGCTTATTAGACAGGAGCTCCTACGAGCAGTACTTC	CASSLLDRSSYEQYF
TRBJ2-2	.	TRBV19	.	TGTGCCAGTAGTACCGGATACACCGGGGAGCTGTTTTTT	CASSTGYTGELFF
TRBJ1-1	.	TRBV5-5	.	TGTGCCAGCGGCCTCCCGGGTTCAGATTACACTGAAGCTTTCTTT	CASGLPGSDYTEAFF
TRBJ1-4	TRBD1	TRBV30	.	TGTGCCTCCACAACCGGACAGGAAGAAAAACTGTTTTTT	CASTTGQEEKLFF
TRBJ2-2	TRBD2	TRBV7-7	.	TGTGCCAGCAGCCGTCGGGAGGGCACCGGGGAGCTGTTTTTT	CASSRREGTGELFF
TRBJ1-2	.	TRBV5-1	.	TGCGCCAGCAGCTTGGGTCAGATGGCTAACTATGGCTACACCTTC	CASSLGQMANYGYTF
TRBJ2-7	TRBD2	TRBV19	.	TGTGCCAGTAGTCAGGTGTGGGAGGGACCCCCCTACGAGCAGTACTTC	CASSQVWEGPPYEQYF